A single sample gave rise to the 11 T cell receptor beta chains below, sequenced in a study of T cell responses to AZD1222 COVID-19 vaccine. Generated by immunoSEQ multiplex PCR, the TCRdb table keeps only in-frame clones and is missing some. The top ten hold approximately 4% of the sample, which has 150,000 to 200,000 clones, 93% seen once. The sequencing used peripheral blood, collected on day 0 of AZD1222 vaccination. Source of these receptors: an adult in good health.

The chain employs TRBV4-1 and TRBJ1-2, with D tentatively TRBD1 (6 bases). V lost 3 bases and J lost 5, with 19 bases in between. This CDR3 has 16 amino acids. In germline, CDR1 is MGHRA, CDR2 YSYEKL. CDR3 bases: TGCGCCAGCAGCCAGGACCTTCCTGGGGGGCGTTATGGCTACACCTTC. This gives the protein CASSQDLPGGRYGYTF.

V usage is TRBV6-4 and J usage is TRBJ2-1, with 8 nucleotides matching TRBD2. The junction had 6 bases not matched to a gene; V was cut back by 3 bases and J by 5 bases. CDR1 is MRHNA and CDR2 is SNTAGT in the germline V gene. This CDR3 region has 15 residues. As DNA, the CDR3 is TGTGCCAGCAGTGAGACTAGCGAGGGGAACAATGAGCAGTTCTTC. The encoded protein is CASSETSEGNNEQFF.

The genes are TRBV6-5 and TRBJ2-7; 11 nucleotides align to TRBD1. The CDR3 length is 15 residues. After removal of 1 base from V and 6 bases from J, the junction contained 5 bases not matched to a gene. Germline V gene lookup returns CDR1 MNHEY and CDR2 SVGAGI. CDR3 bases: TGTGCCAGCAGTTACTACGGGACAGGGGGTGGCGAGCAGTACTTC. It yields the protein CASSYYGTGGGEQYF.

This rearrangement joins TRBV27 to TRBJ1-1; 8 bases are shared with TRBD1. Germline V gives CDR1 MNHEY, CDR2 SMNVEV (reference sequence). The CDR3 covers 13 residues. After removal of 5 bases from V and 5 bases from J, the junction contained 4 bases not matched to a gene. The CDR3 loop reads CASSLQGGTEAFF. The DNA of the CDR3 is TGTGCCAGCAGTCTACAGGGGGGGACTGAAGCTTTCTTT.

The chain carries TRBV11-2 and TRBJ2-1; 11 nucleotides match TRBD2. Per germline, CDR1 SGHAT and CDR2 FQNNGV. V was clipped by 2 bases and J by 3 bases; unmatched bases: 3. CDR3 length: 16 amino acids. The DNA of the CDR3 is TGTGCCAGCAGCTTATTAGCGGGAGGGGTCTACAATGAGCAGTTCTTC. Its translation is CASSLLAGGVYNEQFF.

The chain carries TRBV19 and TRBJ2-3, with D uncertain. The germline V gene encodes CDR1 LNHDA and CDR2 SQIVND (reference sequence). This CDR3 spans 13 amino acids. V lost 5 bases and J 2 bases, leaving 8 bases between the germline ends. The CDR3 spells CASSGSYTDTQYF. The CDR3 region has the DNA TGTGCCAGTAGTGGTTCGTACACAGATACGCAGTATTTT.

This chain connects TRBV27 to TRBJ2-1; D unresolved. The CDR3 length is 14 residues. V dropped 5 bases and J dropped 2 bases, with 10 bases sitting between them. Germline V gene sequence: CDR1 MNHEY, CDR2 SMNVEV (reference sequence). The CDR3 spells CASSPGSPYNEQFF. The DNA of the CDR3 is TGTGCCAGCAGTCCCGGGTCCCCCTACAATGAGCAGTTCTTC.

The chain has TRBV5-1 and TRBJ1-1, with D unresolved. Germline CDR1 and CDR2: SGHRS and YFSETQ. The CDR3 length is 15 residues. V lost 0 bases and J 0 bases, leaving 9 bases between the germline ends. CDR3 sequence: CASSLARSVNTEAFF. The CDR3 coding sequence is TGCGCCAGCAGCTTGGCCAGGAGTGTGAACACTGAAGCTTTCTTT.

The chain uses TRBV13 and TRBJ1-1, with D possibly TRBD1 on 5 matching bases. V shed 0 bases and J shed 5 bases, with 10 bases lying between them. CDR3 size: 14 residues. Germline V CDR1 and CDR2: PRHDT, FYEKMQ (reference sequence). The CDR3 spells CASSLGGRGTEAFF. CDR3 DNA: TGTGCCAGCAGCTTAGGTGGGAGGGGAACTGAAGCTTTCTTT.

The chain couples TRBV18 to TRBJ2-5; D unresolved. The V gene lost 0 bases and the J gene lost 2 bases, with 10 bases spanning the gap. The CDR3 loop spans 15 amino acids. Germline-derived CDR1 and CDR2 are KGHSH and LQKENI. CDR3 DNA sequence: TGTGCCAGCTCACCACCGAGCGTCGCGCAAGAGACCCAGTACTTC. Protein product: CASSPPSVAQETQYF.

V and J are TRBV29-1 and TRBJ1-1; perhaps TRBD1 as D (6 bases). From germline, CDR1 is SQVTM and CDR2 ANQGSEA. Trimming took 5 bases from V and 0 from J, leaving 13 bases between them. The CDR3 totals 14 residues. DNA for the CDR3: TGCAGCGTTCCTGCCACAGGGCTGAACACTGAAGCTTTCTTT. It yields the protein CSVPATGLNTEAFF.